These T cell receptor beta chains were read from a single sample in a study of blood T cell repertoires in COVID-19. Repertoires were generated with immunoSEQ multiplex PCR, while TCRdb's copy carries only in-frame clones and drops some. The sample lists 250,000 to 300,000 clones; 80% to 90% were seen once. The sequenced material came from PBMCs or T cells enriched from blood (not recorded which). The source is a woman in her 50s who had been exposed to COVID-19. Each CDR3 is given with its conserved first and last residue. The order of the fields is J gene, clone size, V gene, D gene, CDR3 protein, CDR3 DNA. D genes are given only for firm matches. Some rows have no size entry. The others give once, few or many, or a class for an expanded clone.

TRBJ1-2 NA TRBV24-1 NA CATSDRDSSNYGYTF TGTGCCACCAGTGACCGTGACAGTTCTAACTATGGCTACACCTTC
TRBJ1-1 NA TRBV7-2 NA CASSLYRNTEAFF TGTGCCAGCAGCTTATACAGAAACACTGAAGCTTTCTTT
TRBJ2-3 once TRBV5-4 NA CASSHGTPSTVTQYF TGTGCCAGCAGCCACGGGACTCCTAGCACAGTTACGCAGTATTTT
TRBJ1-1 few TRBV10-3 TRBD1 CAISVGQGPTEAFF TGTGCCATCAGTGTAGGACAGGGGCCCACTGAAGCTTTCTTT
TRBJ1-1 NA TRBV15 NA CATSSGLRAEAFF TGTGCCACCAGTTCAGGTTTGAGGGCTGAAGCTTTCTTT
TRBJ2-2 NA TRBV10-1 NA CASSESRGPKYTGELFF TGCGCCAGCAGTGAGTCAAGGGGTCCCAAATACACCGGGGAGCTGTTTTTT
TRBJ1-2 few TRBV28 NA CASSRNGYGYTF TGTGCCAGCTCACGAAACGGCTATGGCTACACCTTC
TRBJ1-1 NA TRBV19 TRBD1 CASSRTGLLNTEAFF TGTGCCAGTAGTAGGACAGGTCTTCTGAACACTGAAGCTTTCTTT
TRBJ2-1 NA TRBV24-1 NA CATSDFRGHNEQFF TGTGCCACCAGTGATTTCAGGGGCCACAATGAGCAGTTCTTC
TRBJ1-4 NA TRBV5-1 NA CASSFSGPLNELFF TGCGCCAGCAGCTTTAGCGGTCCCCTAAACGAACTGTTTTTT
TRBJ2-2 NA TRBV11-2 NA CASSLGAANTGELFF TGTGCCAGCAGCTTGGGAGCTGCTAACACCGGGGAGCTGTTTTTT
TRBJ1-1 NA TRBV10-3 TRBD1 CAISNRGRNTEAFF TGTGCCATCAGTAACAGGGGGCGGAACACTGAAGCTTTCTTT
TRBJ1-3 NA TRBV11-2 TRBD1 CASSLRQGEYTIYF TGTGCCAGCAGCTTAAGACAGGGTGAATACACCATATATTTT
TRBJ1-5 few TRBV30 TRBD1 CAWNTGTGDPNQPQHF TGTGCCTGGAATACTGGGACAGGGGATCCCAATCAGCCCCAGCATTTT
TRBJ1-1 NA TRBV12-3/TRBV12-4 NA CASSPRENTEAFF TGTGCCAGCAGTCCCAGGGAAAACACTGAAGCTTTCTTT
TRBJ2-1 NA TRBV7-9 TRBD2 CASSLRGGASDEQFF TGTGCCAGCAGCTTGCGCGGGGGGGCCTCAGATGAGCAGTTCTTC
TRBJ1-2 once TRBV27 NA CASSLSPLLGTNTITF TGTGCCAGCAGTTTATCGCCTCTCCTCGGGACAAATACTATCACCTTC
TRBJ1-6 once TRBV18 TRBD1 CASSPSAGGSSPLHF TGTGCCAGCTCACCATCGGCAGGGGGAAGTTCACCCCTCCACTTT
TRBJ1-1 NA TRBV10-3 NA CATFPGGARDTEAFF TGTGCCACCTTCCCGGGGGGGGCGAGGGATACTGAAGCTTTCTTT
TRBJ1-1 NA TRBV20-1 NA CSATDRSNTEAFF TGCAGTGCTACTGACAGGTCGAACACTGAAGCTTTCTTT
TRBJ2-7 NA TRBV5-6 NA CASSLVGGQGEQYF TGTGCCAGCAGCTTGGTCGGGGGGCAAGGAGAGCAGTACTTC
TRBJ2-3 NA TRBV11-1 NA CASSQTEDTQYF TGTGCCAGCAGCCAGACAGAAGATACGCAGTATTTT
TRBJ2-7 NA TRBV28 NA CASSSEFYEQYF TGTGCCAGCAGTTCCGAGTTCTACGAGCAGTACTTC
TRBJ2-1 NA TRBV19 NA CASSIQVNEQFF TGTGCCAGTAGTATACAGGTCAATGAGCAGTTCTTC
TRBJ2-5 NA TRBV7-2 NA CASSLARETQYF TGTGCCAGCAGCTTAGCCAGAGAGACCCAGTACTTC
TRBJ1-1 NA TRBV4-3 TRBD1 CASSQRTGMANTEAFF TGCGCCAGCAGCCAAAGGACAGGGATGGCGAACACTGAAGCTTTCTTT
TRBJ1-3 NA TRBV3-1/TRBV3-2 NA CATTTQGGNTIYF TGTGCCACCACGACCCAGGGGGGAAACACCATATATTTT
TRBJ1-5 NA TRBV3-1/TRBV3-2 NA CASSQERGGQPQHF TGTGCCAGCAGCCAAGAGAGGGGAGGTCAGCCCCAGCATTTT
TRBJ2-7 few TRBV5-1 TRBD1 CASSLYRGVVYEQYF TGCGCCAGCAGCCTGTACAGGGGGGTAGTGTACGAGCAGTACTTC
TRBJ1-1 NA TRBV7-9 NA CASSLDQGTEAFF TGTGCCAGCAGCTTGGACCAGGGAACTGAAGCTTTCTTT
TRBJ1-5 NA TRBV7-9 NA CASSVGSAGQPQHF TGTGCCAGCAGCGTAGGGTCAGCGGGCCAGCCCCAGCATTTT
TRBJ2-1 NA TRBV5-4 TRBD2 CASSRIGGYNEQFF TGTGCCAGCAGCCGAATCGGGGGGTACAATGAGCAGTTCTTC
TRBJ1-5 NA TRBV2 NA CASSSGQRSSQHF TGTGCCAGCAGCTCCGGACAGCGCAGTTCCCAGCATTTT
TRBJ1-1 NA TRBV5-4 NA CASSFSGLGEAFF TGTGCCAGCAGCTTTTCAGGGCTGGGTGAAGCTTTCTTT
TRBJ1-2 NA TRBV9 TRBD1 CASSLTGGAAGF TGTGCCAGCAGCCTAACAGGGGGCGCGGCGGGCTTC
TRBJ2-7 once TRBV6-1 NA CASSEEDEQYF TGTGCCAGCAGTGAGGAGGATGAGCAGTACTTC
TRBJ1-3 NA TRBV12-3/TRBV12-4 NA CASSSDGANTIYF TGTGCCAGCAGCTCCGATGGGGCTAACACCATATATTTT
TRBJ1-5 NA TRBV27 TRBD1 CASSAGTGVQPQHF TGTGCCAGCAGTGCCGGGACAGGGGTTCAGCCCCAGCATTTT
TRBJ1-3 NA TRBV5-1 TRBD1 CASSSRQGLAGNTIYF TGCGCCAGCAGCTCTCGACAGGGTTTAGCAGGAAACACCATATATTTT
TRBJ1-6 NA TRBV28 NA CASSFGFHNSPLHF TGTGCCAGCAGTTTCGGGTTCCATAATTCACCCCTCCACTTT
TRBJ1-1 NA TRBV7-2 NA CASSLALGRAAFF TGTGCCAGCAGCTTAGCGTTGGGCAGGGCGGCTTTCTTT
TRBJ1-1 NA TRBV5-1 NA CASSGGIVTEAFF TGCGCCAGCAGCGGGGGGATCGTCACTGAAGCTTTCTTT
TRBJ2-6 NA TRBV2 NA CASSKARLAGANVLTF TGTGCCAGCAGTAAGGCTCGCCTAGCTGGGGCCAACGTCCTGACTTTC
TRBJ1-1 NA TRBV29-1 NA CSVVRGPSTEAFF TGCAGCGTTGTCAGAGGGCCGTCCACTGAAGCTTTCTTT
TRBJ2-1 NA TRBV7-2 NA CASSLDGRQGNEQFF TGTGCCAGCAGCTTAGACGGCAGGCAGGGCAATGAGCAGTTCTTC
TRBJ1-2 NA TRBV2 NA CASSQSWVNSRENYGYTF TGTGCCAGCAGCCAATCATGGGTTAACAGCCGGGAAAACTATGGCTACACCTTC
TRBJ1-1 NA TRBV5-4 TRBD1 CASSLVQGMNTEAFF TGTGCCAGCAGCTTGGTACAGGGGATGAACACTGAAGCTTTCTTT
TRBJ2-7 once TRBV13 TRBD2 CASSLRSGGSYEQYF TGTGCCAGCAGCTTACGAAGCGGGGGGTCCTACGAGCAGTACTTC
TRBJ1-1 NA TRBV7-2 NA CASSLAFRGTEAFF TGTGCCAGCAGCTTAGCGTTTCGGGGAACTGAAGCTTTCTTT
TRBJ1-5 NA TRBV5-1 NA CASSLVGELSQPQHF TGCGCCAGCAGCTTGGTCGGGGAGCTAAGTCAGCCCCAGCATTTT
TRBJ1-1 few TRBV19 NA CASTRARGSTEAFF TGTGCCAGTACGCGGGCGCGGGGCAGCACTGAAGCTTTCTTT
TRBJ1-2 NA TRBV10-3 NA CAISGSPRTESNYGYTF TGTGCCATCAGTGGTTCCCCTAGGACAGAATCTAACTATGGCTACACCTTC
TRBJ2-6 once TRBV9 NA CASSVVPGTPLSGANVLTF TGTGCCAGCAGCGTAGTTCCCGGGACACCCCTCTCTGGGGCCAACGTCCTGACTTTC
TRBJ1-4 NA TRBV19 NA CASGWAEKLFF TGTGCCAGCGGTTGGGCGGAAAAACTGTTTTTT
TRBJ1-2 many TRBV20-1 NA CSAKFSGFYTF TGCAGTGCTAAGTTTTCCGGGTTTTACACCTTC
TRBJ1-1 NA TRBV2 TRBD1 CATHRGQGVNTEAFF TGTGCCACCCACAGGGGGCAAGGTGTGAACACTGAAGCTTTCTTT
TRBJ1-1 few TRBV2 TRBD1 CASRFPGQGGDTEAFF TGTGCCAGCAGATTCCCGGGACAGGGGGGAGACACTGAAGCTTTCTTT
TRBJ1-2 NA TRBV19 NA CASSIDLSDRTYGYTF TGTGCCAGTAGTATAGATCTGAGCGACAGAACCTATGGCTACACCTTC
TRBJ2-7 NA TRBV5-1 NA CASSPDGGSYEQYF TGCGCCAGCAGCCCGGACGGGGGTTCCTACGAGCAGTACTTC